This T cell receptor (beta chain) was profiled in a study of blood T cells in healthy people across ages (dated by TCRdb to 2015 to 2017). Turning to the overall study: In model experiments, roughly one uniquely barcoded TCR beta cDNA molecule per two T cells was captured by template switching. The study measured age-related changes in TCR beta repertoire diversity using deep sequencing normalized with unique cDNA molecular identifiers. Donors were grouped into four age groups: young (average about 15 years), middle-aged (39), aged (around 60) and long-lived (around 80). To avoid experimental bias, donors of different ages were randomly spread across the sequencing lanes. The study analyzed two additional independent replicas of 1 million unique cDNA reads from the same blood draw for two donors, one aged 18 to 30 and one aged 80 or older. Results and caveats for the whole study, not just this receptor: Compared with the aged group, the long-lived group had more naive CD4+ T cells, fewer expanded clones and increased TCR diversity, suggesting age selection. A strong correlation was found between observed TCR beta diversity and the percentage of naive T cells measured by flow cytometry. As age increased, observed TCR beta diversity per million T cells dropped in a roughly linear way, and a significant reduction was already evident by age about 40. Total diversity estimates from one million sequenced T cells were considered lower bounds and underestimates. Because profiling used bulk unsorted PBMCs, naive and antigen-experienced compartments could not be compared conclusively. Because donor CMV infection status was unknown, age-related changes in expanded clonotypes were potentially confounded.

Library preparation employed 5' RACE. Sequenced on an Illumina HiSeq 2500. The second PCR ran for roughly 7 to 12 cycles and used a J-beta primer mix along with a sample-barcoded 5' primer. A unique molecular identifier was introduced onto each TCR beta cDNA molecule by a template-switch 5' adaptor carrying 12 random nucleotides. Each sample yielded at least 3 million CDR3-containing paired-end reads. All of the RNA was converted into first-strand cDNA using the Mint cDNA synthesis kit, with a TRBC-specific oligonucleotide serving as the primer. Following uracil-DNA glycosylase treatment, a first 18-cycle PCR with universal primers M1SS and BC2_uni_R was performed on all cDNA. In the source study's methods: For normalization, 1 million high-quality reads were randomly selected from each sample, with every read carrying a distinct molecular identifier. Reads sharing molecular identifiers were discarded rather than binned into consensus sequences. MiTCR, with a Q25 quality threshold and the strictest error-elimination algorithm, was used for CDR3 identification, clonotype clustering and error correction. A nonparametric unseen species model with Euler transformation was used to estimate a lower bound on total TCR beta diversity. TCRdb reworked the public reads: Q25 trimming with fastp, MiXCR clone assembly, productive beta chains retained. Every distinct CDR3 protein forms one entry, paired with its most common genes and DNA. For this entry, the V and J calls and clone size follow TCRdb and not the study's own pipeline. In all, the sample holds 780,000 or so distinct CDR3 sequences, and around three fifths of those were seen once. Under 30% of the sample is taken by the ten largest.

Systemically healthy Caucasian individuals from Russia, some 38 in total and aged about 6 to 100 years, were included as donors. Around 10 milliliters of peripheral blood were collected from each donor into EDTA-treated Vacutainer tubes. Ficoll-Paque density-gradient centrifugation was used to isolate PBMCs, with at least 6 million obtained per sample. Total RNA was extracted from PBMCs with Trizol reagent, with at least 6 micrograms obtained per sample. The percentages of naive CD45RAhigh/CD27high T cells were determined by flow cytometry on a PBMC aliquot from every donor. Points on this clonotype: It has no known antigen specificity. The sample holds no much larger clone one base away, and base qualities are not on file.

CDR1 and CDR2 (SNHLY, FYNNEI) derive from the germline V gene. The CDR3 contains 13 residues, cysteine and phenylalanine counted. Just the 39-base CDR3 DNA is kept, in frame starting at base 1. Trimming takes 8 bases from V and 4 bases from J, and the germline ends sit 12 bases apart. The origin of this receptor is a middle-aged man in good health. The material sequenced was blood. The chain is made from TRBV2 and TRBJ2-1, and TRBD1 may be the D gene, going by 6 matching bases. The CDR3 region reads CASRQVTYNEQFF. DNA sequence: TGTGCCAGCCGACAGGTGACTTACAATGAGCAGTTCTTC.